The 2 T cell receptor beta chains below come from one sample, sequenced in a study of T cells after yellow fever vaccination (dated by TCRdb to 2018 to 2020). According to the study, the label for this sample's treatment or condition signals: live attenuated yellow fever vaccine strain. Library creation used 5' RACE. TCRdb records Illumina NovaSeq 6000 as the sequencer. Starting from the raw public reads, TCRdb applied fastp trimming at Q25, assembled clones with MiXCR and retained in-frame beta chains. Rows with one shared CDR3 protein collapse into an entry with the most common genes and DNA. The sample table lists over 250,000 distinct CDR3 sequences, 4.1% of them with a count of one. The top ten constitute 20% to 25% of the sample. The material sequenced was PBMCs, taken 5 days after the yellow fever booster vaccination. All receptors come from a man aged 18 to 35 who received the YFV17D yellow fever vaccine.

This clonotype was counted ten times or more. This chain connects TRBV7-9 to TRBJ2-5; 9 bases map to TRBD1. CDR1 and CDR2 from the germline V gene are SEHNR and FQNEAQ (reference sequence). The CDR3 loop spans 14 amino acids. V dropped 6 bases and J dropped 7; count of bases not matched to a gene: 9. This CDR3 reads CASSSGTGPLTQYF. CDR3 nucleotide sequence: TGTGCCAGCAGTTCCGGGACAGGGCCTTTGACCCAGTACTTC. The whole variable domain, remainder taken from reference TRBV7-9 and TRBJ2-5, is DTGVSQNPRHKITKRGQNVTFRCDPISEHNRLYWYRQTLGQGPEFLTYFQNEAQLEKSRLLSDRFSAERPKGSFSTLEIQRTEQGDSAMYLCASSSGTGPLTQYFGPGTRLLVL.

This clonotype was recorded a few times. The V gene is TRBV7-9, the J gene TRBJ1-2; D uncertain. The CDR3 is made up of 15 amino acids. V lost 1 base, J lost 3 bases, and 12 bases lay in between. Germline V gene sequence: CDR1 SEHNR, CDR2 FQNEAQ (reference sequence). CDR3 nucleotide sequence: TGTGCCAGCAGCTTAGGTGGACCCCCCTACTATGGCTACACCTTC. Translated, it gives CASSLGGPPYYGYTF.